This T cell receptor (beta chain) was identified during a study of technical replicates of blood from a few donors. This CDR3 comprises 15 residues. Trimming removed 4 bases from V and 6 bases from J; junction bases left unmatched: 6. The germline V gene encodes CDR1 SGHNT and CDR2 YENEEA. Profiling relied on immunoSEQ multiplex PCR, and the TCRdb table lists in-frame clones only, not all of them. This sample has around 80,000 clones; more than 90% occur once, and the top ten carry around 0.25%. The specimen sequenced was T cells isolated from PBMCs. The sequence was obtained from a human donor in good health. The chain uses TRBV11-3 and TRBJ2-1; 10 bases match TRBD1. CDR3: CASSYGTGVSNEQFF. The CDR3 region has the DNA TGTGCCAGCAGCTACGGGACAGGGGTTTCCAATGAGCAGTTCTTC.